A single sample gave rise to the 10 T cell receptor beta chains below, sequenced in a study of cytotoxic CD8 clonotypes in ibrutinib-treated CLL. Using immunoSEQ multiplex PCR, the repertoire was profiled, and TCRdb retains in-frame clones only, with some absent. The sample records about 56,000 clones, 56% being singletons. The material was PBMCs, obtained after 24 months of ibrutinib treatment. Source of these receptors: a human donor with chronic lymphocytic leukemia.

This clone was observed a few times. This chain joins TRBV7-9 and TRBJ2-7; weak D call: TRBD2 (6 bases). Germline-derived CDR1 and CDR2 are SEHNR and FQNEAQ (reference sequence). Between the trimmed V and J ends, which lost 3 bases and 7 bases, there was a span of 7 bases. This CDR3 is built from 11 residues. CDR3 DNA: TGTGCCAGCAGCTTTGGGGGGGAGCAGTACGTC. Encoded protein: CASSFGGEQYV.

At least ten counts were recorded for this clone. The genes are TRBV7-9 and TRBJ2-3; D is possibly TRBD2 (5 bases). The CDR3 spans 14 residues. V gave up 5 bases and J gave up 3 bases, with 12 bases separating them. Germline CDR1 reads SEHNR; CDR2 reads FQNEAQ (reference sequence). CDR3 coding DNA: TGTGCCAGCAGCCCCCGCCCGGGGACAGATACGCAGTATTTT. Translated, it gives CASSPRPGTDTQYF. The full variable domain, in which reference TRBV7-9 and TRBJ2-3 provide the parts outside the CDR3, is DTGVSQNPRHKITKRGQNVTFRCDPISEHNRLYWYRQTLGQGPEFLTYFQNEAQLEKSRLLSDRFSAERPKGSFSTLEIQRTEQGDSAMYLCASSPRPGTDTQYFGPGTRLTVL.

The V call is TRBV7-2, the J call TRBJ2-2; 8 positions agree with TRBD2. With 5 bases clipped from V and 4 bases from J, the junction kept 6 bases outside the gene matches. From germline, CDR1 is SGHTA and CDR2 FQGNSA. The CDR3 is 15 amino acids. The DNA for the CDR3 is TGTGCCAGCAGCCCGGGGGGGGCGGGCACCGGGGAGCTGTTTTTT. Its translation: CASSPGGAGTGELFF.

The chain uses TRBV5-1 and TRBJ2-3; 12 nucleotides agree with TRBD2. V lost 0 bases to trimming and J lost 5 bases; unmatched junction nucleotides: 10. CDR1 is SGHRS and CDR2 is YFSETQ in the germline V gene. This CDR3 spans 18 amino acids. In DNA, the CDR3 is TGCGCCAGCAGCTTGGGCCTAGCGGGAGGGCCGCATCAAGATACGCAGTATTTT. It is translated as CASSLGLAGGPHQDTQYF.

This chain connects TRBV19 to TRBJ2-3, with D possibly being TRBD2 (6 bases). The germline gives CDR1 LNHDA, CDR2 SQIVND (reference sequence). The CDR3 loop spans 14 amino acids. V was shortened by 1 base and J by 4 bases, with 9 bases between the two germline ends. For the CDR3, the DNA is TGTGCCAGTAGTATAGGGACTATGGCAGATACGCAGTATTTT. Translated: CASSIGTMADTQYF.

The table lists this clone with a few counts. V gene TRBV7-2 combines with J gene TRBJ2-3, with D unresolved. Between the trimmed V and J ends, which lost 0 bases and 2 bases, there was a span of 9 bases. This CDR3 is built from 15 residues. The germline V gene encodes CDR1 SGHTA and CDR2 FQGNSA. The CDR3 coding sequence is TGTGCCAGCAGCTTAGCGACTTTGGTCACAGATACGCAGTATTTT. This translates into CASSLATLVTDTQYF.

The rearrangement links TRBV9 to TRBJ2-3; 8 bases are shared with TRBD2. The CDR3 has 14 amino acids. V lost 4 bases to trimming and J lost 9 bases; unmatched junction nucleotides: 10. Germline V gene lookup returns CDR1 SGDLS and CDR2 YYNGEE. The CDR3 nucleotides read TGTGCCAGCAGCCCAAGTACCGGGACTAGAACGCAGTATTTT. This encodes CASSPSTGTRTQYF.

This clone was picked up a small number of times. A far more abundant clone sits one base away, making this likely a read error. Other DNA sequences of this sample code for an identical CDR3. J is TRBJ2-7 and V is TRBV5-4; D not certain. The V end lost 6 bases, the J end lost 2 bases, and 12 bases lay between the germline ends. Germline values: CDR1 SGHNT, CDR2 YYREEE (reference sequence). The CDR3 spans 13 residues. DNA for the CDR3: TGTGCCAGCAATCCCCAGGATGCCTACGAGCAGTACTTC. Amino acids: CASNPQDAYEQYF.

This chain links TRBV11-2 with TRBJ1-6; possibly TRBD1 for D (5 bases). Between the trimmed V and J ends, which lost 0 bases and 10 bases, there was a span of 25 bases. This CDR3 spans 19 amino acids. Germline V lookup: CDR1 SGHAT, CDR2 FQNNGV. The CDR3 DNA sequence: TGTGCCAGCAGCTTAGACGGGGTCCTCGTGGGGGATTTGGGCTCACCCCTCCACTTT. It translates to CASSLDGVLVGDLGSPLHF. Supplemented by reference TRBV11-2 and TRBJ1-6, the full variable domain reads EAGVAQSPRYKIIEKRQSVAFWCNPISGHATLYWYQQILGQGPKLLIQFQNNGVVDDSQLPKDRFSAERLKGVDSTLKIQPAKLEDSAVYLCASSLDGVLVGDLGSPLHFGNGTRLTVT.

The CDR3: CASSYNTLSGNTIYF. The DNA of the CDR3 is TGTGCCAGCAGTTACAATACACTCTCTGGAAACACCATATATTTT. This rearrangement joins TRBV6-5 to TRBJ1-3; D is undetermined. The CDR3 has 15 amino acids. Looked up from germline, CDR1 is MNHEY and CDR2 is SVGAGI. V was pared by 2 bases and J by 0 bases, with 8 bases between.